This paragraph covers one T cell receptor (beta chain) sequence. MiXCR, applied by TCRdb to the 5' RACE reads, yields one record per CDR3 protein. Of hundreds of thousands of distinct CDR3 sequences listed, 25% were seen once; the top ten hold around 13%. This sample is part of a study of T-cell memory formation after mild COVID-19. For the study at large: Largely donor-specific sequence clusters came from two donors.

Germline lookup yields CDR1 SQVTM and CDR2 ANQGSEA. CDR3 length equals 14 residues. Sequencing used PBMCs or a T cell subset sorted from them (not recorded which). The rearrangement joins TRBV29-1 to TRBJ2-2; TRBD1 matches 7 bases. The TCR was taken from an adult woman who had mild COVID-19 (a few samples of this study predate the infection). Cell type and time point are not known. This chain's CDR3 is CSAGQAANTGELFF. The DNA for the CDR3 is TGCAGTGCCGGACAGGCAGCGAACACCGGGGAGCTGTTTTTT.